This TCR beta chain was obtained from a study of cytomegalovirus exposure and HLA in healthy donors. With respect to this clone: Its antigen is not known.

Nominally healthy donors provided the samples, though records likely missed some immune exposures. Trimming at V came to 2 bases and at J to 2 bases, leaving 6 bases not matched to a gene. Germline lookup yields CDR1 SGHNT and CDR2 YYREEE (reference sequence). The CDR3 spans 15 residues. Findings of the study overall: Productive rates of about 87% or about 30% were seen for most TCR beta V segments in an earlier analysis. Reportedly, HLA-A and HLA-B alleles of most subjects were accurately predicted from TCR beta.

This PCR relied on a set of 60 Vbeta primers and 13 Jbeta primers. The repertoire was sequenced with immunoSEQ multiplex PCR; TCRdb's copy has only in-frame clones and lacks some. The sample contains around 250,000 clones, about 81% of which appear only once. The material sequenced was PBMCs. The source is a woman aged 55-69 years in good health and CMV-seropositive. The chain has TRBV5-4 and TRBJ1-1, with TRBD1 matching over 7 bases. The CDR3, as DNA: TGTGCCAGCAGCTTACGGACAGGCGGAAACACTGAAGCTTTCTTT. As protein: CASSLRTGGNTEAFF.